This TCR beta chain comes out of a study of cytomegalovirus exposure and HLA in healthy donors. V lost 4 bases and J 7 bases, leaving 15 bases between the germline ends. CDR3 length: 13 residues. Germline V gene data show CDR1 as SGHNT and CDR2 as YYREEE (reference sequence). The PCR had 60 Vbeta and 13 Jbeta primers. Profiling relied on immunoSEQ multiplex PCR, and the TCRdb table lists in-frame clones only, not all of them. The table includes 95,000 to 100,000 clones, roughly 80% detected once. The chain combines TRBV5-4 with TRBJ2-7; D perhaps matches TRBD1 (6 bases). Sequenced: PBMCs. This clonotype originated in a man aged 35 to 55 in good health and CMV-seronegative. This CDR3 is CASSGGVRREQYF. CDR3 coding DNA: TGTGCCAGCAGCGGGGGCGTCAGGCGGGAGCAGTACTTC.